The 2 T cell receptor beta chains in this list originate from one sample, sequenced in a study of cytomegalovirus exposure and HLA in healthy donors. PCR primers comprised 60 Vbeta and 13 Jbeta primers. Here immunoSEQ multiplex PCR was the method, and the copy in TCRdb shows in-frame clones only, minus some. This sample has about 140,000 clones, with around 80% found just once. Input material: PBMCs. The receptor set was obtained from a female donor in good health and CMV-seronegative.

CDR3 coding DNA: TGTGCCAGCAGTTCGACAGGGAGGAATGGTGGCTACACCTTC. Translating it yields CASSSTGRNGGYTF. The chain recombines TRBV6-5 with TRBJ1-2; 7 positions agree with TRBD1. CDR3 length: 14 residues. CDR1 is MNHEY and CDR2 is SVGAGI in the germline V gene. The trim removed 4 bases at V and 7 bases at J, leaving 9 bases unmatched.

The chain links TRBV28 to TRBJ1-1; D ambiguous. The germline V gene encodes CDR1 MDHEN and CDR2 SYDVKM. This CDR3 is 14 amino acids long. V was clipped by 2 bases and J by 1 base, with 8 bases between them. The CDR3 nucleotides read TGTGCCAGCAGTTTACCAGGCCCGAACACTGAAGCTTTCTTT. Translation: CASSLPGPNTEAFF.